The 32 T cell receptor beta chains given below trace back to one sample, sequenced in a study of monozygotic twins with inflammatory bowel disease. TCRdb processed the 5' RACE reads again and assigns one entry to each CDR3 protein, with no DNA. The sample has around 100,000 distinct CDR3 sequences; the top ten hold 1.9%. The sequencing input was blood. The source of these receptors is a human donor with ulcerative colitis or Crohn's disease, or a healthy co-twin of an affected twin (not recorded which).

CDR3 region: CASRTGTTEAFF. This chain links TRBV21-1 with TRBJ1-1; TCRdb proposes TRBD1, but this gene call is untestable without DNA. TRBV21-1 is classified as a pseudogene. This CDR3 is built from 12 residues.

The rearrangement links TRBV11-2 to TRBJ2-7; TCRdb's assignment of TRBD1 cannot be checked, as there is no DNA. The CDR3 is 14 amino acids. Looked up from germline, CDR1 is SGHAT and CDR2 is FQNNGV. The CDR3 sequence is CASSFGQGAREQYF.

V gene TRBV24-1 combines with J gene TRBJ1-2. Germline V CDR1 and CDR2: KGHDR, SFDVKD. The CDR3 is 13 amino acids. The CDR3 sequence is CATSRGSVYGYTF.

The rearrangement links TRBV6-4 to TRBJ2-1; with no DNA, the TCRdb D assignment of TRBD1 cannot be verified. The germline CDR1 and CDR2 sequences are MRHNA and SNTAGT. This CDR3 region has 15 residues. This CDR3 reads CASSDSRGRYNEQFF.

The V call is TRBV7-9, the J call TRBJ1-4; TCRdb picks TRBD1, but there is no DNA to check that call. This CDR3 spans 14 amino acids. Per germline, CDR1 SEHNR and CDR2 FQNEAQ (reference sequence). The CDR3 sequence: CASTRVGGEEKLFF.

V is TRBV7-3 and J is TRBJ2-2; no DNA is available, so the TRBD1 call from TCRdb remains unchecked. The CDR3 spans 12 residues. Germline V lookup: CDR1 SGHTA, CDR2 FQGTGA. The CDR3 loop reads CASSLRGSELFF. Based on the CDR3 plus reference TRBV7-3 and TRBJ2-2, the full variable domain is GAGVSQTPSNKVTEKGKYVELRCDPISGHTALYWYRQSLGQGPEFLIYFQGTGAADDSGLPNDRFFAVRPEGSVSTLKIQRTERGDSAVYLCASSLRGSELFFGEGSRLTVL.

The rearrangement uses TRBV20-1 and TRBJ2-3; TCRdb picks TRBD2, but there is no DNA to check that call. The CDR3 extends over 18 amino acids. Germline V gives CDR1 DFQATT, CDR2 SNEGSKA (reference sequence). The CDR3 spells CSARDGWSSGGRGETQYF.

The chain carries TRBV20-1 and TRBJ1-2; TCRdb's D call of TRBD1 is untestable without DNA. The CDR3 is made up of 16 amino acids. In germline, CDR1 is DFQATT, CDR2 SNEGSKA (reference sequence). Here the CDR3 reads CSARATLREPAGGYTF.

The CDR3 here is CASSMGRRYSNQPQHF. The J gene is TRBJ1-5, the V gene TRBV19; TCRdb's assignment of TRBD1 cannot be checked, as there is no DNA. Germline assignment: CDR1 LNHDA and CDR2 SQIVND (reference sequence). This CDR3 is 16 amino acids long.

The rearrangement joins TRBV18 to TRBJ1-6; the D call of TRBD1 rests on TCRdb alone, since no DNA is present to check it. The CDR3 length is 15 residues. CDR1 and CDR2 (germline): KGHSH, LQKENI. The CDR3 reads CASSPRGGENSPLHF.

V and J are TRBV12-3 or TRBV12-4 and TRBJ2-3; TCRdb selects TRBD2, and the lack of DNA leaves this call unchecked. This CDR3 is 14 amino acids long. The CDR3 loop reads CASSSRTSGRAQYF.

The CDR3 spells CSARDQARVYEQYF. V gene TRBV20-1 combines with J gene TRBJ2-7; TCRdb reports TRBD1, a call that lacks DNA to check it against. The CDR3 contains 14 residues. Germline CDR1 DFQATT, CDR2 SNEGSKA (reference sequence).

The chain links TRBV7-7 to TRBJ2-5; TCRdb's D call, TRBD1, is unchecked because there is no DNA. The CDR3 runs to 14 residues. CDR1 SSHAT and CDR2 FNYEAQ come from the germline V gene (reference sequence). The CDR3 reads CASSSREPGGTQYF.

V gene TRBV5-1 combines with J gene TRBJ2-5; TCRdb returns TRBD1, unconfirmable since there is no DNA. Germline V CDR1 and CDR2: SGHRS, YFSETQ. This CDR3 has 13 amino acids. CDR3 in amino acids: CATMRTPEKTQYF.

This sequence joins TRBV19 and TRBJ1-2; TCRdb's D gene call, TRBD1, goes unchecked for lack of DNA. Germline V gene data show CDR1 as LNHDA and CDR2 as SQIVND (reference sequence). The CDR3 is 16 residues long. CDR3 residues: CASSIPDSGARYGYTF.

The V gene is TRBV5-4, the J gene TRBJ2-1. The CDR3 runs to 11 residues. Germline CDR1 and CDR2: SGHNT and YYREEE (reference sequence). The CDR3 loop reads CASSSTNPEFF. The full variable domain, rest sourced from reference TRBV5-4 and TRBJ2-1, is ETGVTQSPTHLIKTRGQQVTLRCSSQSGHNTVSWYQQALGQGPQFIFQYYREEENGRGNFPPRFSGLQFPNYSSELNVNALELDDSALYLCASSSTNPEFFGPGTRLTVL.

The chain recombines TRBV7-3 with TRBJ2-2; lacking DNA, the TRBD1 call made by TCRdb goes unchecked. Per the germline V gene, CDR1 is SGHTA and CDR2 is FQGTGA. This CDR3 spans 14 amino acids. CDR3 in amino acids: CASSPGRVTGELFF.

V usage is TRBV6-2 or TRBV6-3 and J usage is TRBJ2-7; TCRdb selects TRBD1, and the lack of DNA leaves this call unchecked. The CDR3 sequence is 15 residues long. CDR1 and CDR2 from the germline V gene are MNHEY and SVGEGT. This CDR3 reads CASSTRTGGGDEQYF.

The chain employs TRBV12-3 or TRBV12-4 and TRBJ2-1; with no DNA, the TCRdb D assignment of TRBD1 cannot be verified. The CDR3 extends over 14 amino acids. CDR3 region: CASSFVGARNEQFF.

The chain links TRBV10-3 to TRBJ1-5; without DNA, the TCRdb call of TRBD1 cannot be checked. The CDR3 totals 15 residues. CDR1 ENHRY and CDR2 SYGVKD come from the germline V gene. CDR3 loop: CAISEIQGGDQPQHF.

The chain employs TRBV5-1 and TRBJ2-5. This CDR3 has 14 amino acids. Germline assignment: CDR1 SGHRS and CDR2 YFSETQ. The CDR3 loop reads CASSQSVGGETQYF.

The chain recombines TRBV12-3 or TRBV12-4 with TRBJ1-2. This CDR3 contains 12 residues. This chain's CDR3 is CASRQQNYGYTF.

The CDR3 loop is CASSSTGGLGNSPLHF. V usage is TRBV5-1 and J usage is TRBJ1-6; with no DNA, the TCRdb D assignment of TRBD1 cannot be verified. This CDR3 is built from 16 residues. The V gene's germline CDR1 is SGHRS and CDR2 YFSETQ.

The rearrangement links TRBV5-5 to TRBJ2-1; TCRdb reports TRBD1, a call that lacks DNA to check it against. The CDR3 sequence is 14 residues long. The germline CDR1 and CDR2 sequences are SGHKS and YYEKEE (reference sequence). The CDR3 reads CASSLSGQPNEQFF.

The CDR3 is CASSVLRQGEGFF. The chain couples TRBV6-2 or TRBV6-3 to TRBJ2-1; TCRdb's D call, TRBD1, is unchecked because there is no DNA. The CDR3 spans 13 residues. Germline V gene lookup returns CDR1 MNHEY and CDR2 SVGEGT.

The V and J genes are TRBV28 and TRBJ2-7; there is no DNA to check the TCRdb D call of TRBD2. This CDR3 has 14 amino acids. CDR1 and CDR2 (germline): MDHEN, SYDVKM. The CDR3 spells CASSPSVAPNEQYF. The full variable domain, rest sourced from reference TRBV28 and TRBJ2-7, is DVKVTQSSRYLVKRTGEKVFLECVQDMDHENMFWYRQDPGLGLRLIYFSYDVKMKEKGDIPEGYSVSREKKERFSLILESASTNQTSMYLCASSPSVAPNEQYFGPGTRLTVT.

This chain's CDR3 is CASRVGIEAFF. The chain has TRBV6-5 and TRBJ1-1. The germline gives CDR1 MNHEY, CDR2 SVGAGI. CDR3 length: 11 residues.

The genes are TRBV20-1 and TRBJ2-1; TCRdb selects TRBD1, and the lack of DNA leaves this call unchecked. This CDR3 is built from 14 residues. CDR1 is DFQATT, CDR2 SNEGSKA, per germline (reference sequence). The CDR3 here is CSASGPPRSNEQFF.

The genes are TRBV6-1 and TRBJ1-2. CDR3 length: 16 residues. CDR1 MNHNS and CDR2 SASEGT come from the germline V gene. The chain's CDR3 is CASSPGGASRSYGYTF.

The chain uses TRBV20-1 and TRBJ1-5; lacking DNA, the TRBD1 call made by TCRdb goes unchecked. The CDR3 spans 14 residues. Germline V CDR1 and CDR2: DFQATT, SNEGSKA (reference sequence). The CDR3 sequence is CSASRTDSNQPQHF.

J is TRBJ1-4 and V is TRBV20-1. This CDR3 region has 12 residues. The germline V gene has CDR1 DFQATT and CDR2 SNEGSKA (reference sequence). The CDR3 spells CSARGQIEKLFF.

V usage is TRBV12-3 or TRBV12-4 and J usage is TRBJ2-7; TCRdb picks TRBD1, but there is no DNA to check that call. This CDR3 is 13 amino acids long. CDR3: CASSTTGIYEQYF.